This entry lists 8 T cell receptor beta chains sequenced from one sample in a study of glioma-infiltrating T cells (dated by TCRdb to 2016 to 2017). TCRdb records Illumina MiSeq as the sequencer. The iRepertoire nested amplicon-rescue multiplex PCR (arm-PCR) platform was used to amplify TCR alpha and beta CDR3 regions from RNA. TCRdb reran the public reads through fastp at Q25 and MiXCR, keeping productive beta chains. Rows are combined by CDR3 protein, so each entry shows the most common genes and DNA. In all, the sample holds around 390,000 distinct CDR3 sequences, and around 38% of those were seen once. The top ten constitute 12% of the sample. The sequenced sample consisted of glioma tissue, nonneoplastic brain tissue, or PBMCs (not recorded which). These TCRs come from a human donor with low-grade glioma or glioblastoma, undergoing nonglioma brain surgery, or in good health (not recorded which).

This clonotype was detected only once. The J gene is TRBJ1-1, the V gene TRBV4-1, with a weak D call TRBD1 (5 bases). This CDR3 is built from 15 residues. Germline V CDR1 and CDR2: MGHRA, YSYEKL. V lost 0 bases and J 5 bases, leaving 13 bases between the germline ends. CDR3 region: CASSQEKRGGTEAFF. The CDR3 DNA is TGCGCCAGCAGCCAAGAGAAGAGGGGTGGAACTGAAGCTTTCTTT.

The chain uses TRBV5-1 and TRBJ1-2; D is uncertain. Germline V gene sequence: CDR1 SGHRS, CDR2 YFSETQ. The CDR3 is 13 amino acids. V dropped 4 bases and J dropped 5 bases, with 12 bases sitting between them. This chain's CDR3 is CASSAGERYGYTF. The CDR3 coding sequence is TGCGCCAGCAGCGCGGGAGAGAGGTATGGCTACACCTTC.

The rearrangement links TRBV29-1 to TRBJ2-1, with D perhaps matching TRBD2 (6 bases). The CDR3 runs to 12 residues. CDR1 SQVTM and CDR2 ANQGSEA come from the germline V gene. With 7 bases removed from V and 4 bases from J, the gap between germline ends came to 11 bases. The CDR3 sequence: CSALTRYNEQFF. DNA of the CDR3: TGCAGCGCCTTGACTAGGTACAATGAGCAGTTCTTC.

This clonotype was counted a few times. This rearrangement joins TRBV20-1 to TRBJ1-4, with TRBD1 identical over 7 bases. The junction had 7 bases not matched to a gene; V was cut back by 0 bases and J by 0 bases. Germline V gene sequence: CDR1 DFQATT, CDR2 SNEGSKA (reference sequence). The CDR3 totals 17 residues. The chain's CDR3 is CSARDRRQGATNEKLFF. In DNA, the CDR3 is TGCAGTGCTAGAGATAGGAGACAGGGTGCAACTAATGAAAAACTGTTTTTT.

This clonotype was found a few times. The chain carries TRBV6-4 and TRBJ2-7; D not certain. CDR1 is MRHNA, CDR2 SNTAGT, per germline. The CDR3 is made up of 14 amino acids. The germline V and J ends were trimmed by 6 bases and 1 base, with 13 bases remaining between them. In DNA form, the CDR3 reads TGTGCCAGCAGCATGAAGGCCAAGTCCTACGAGCAGTACTTC. Translating it yields CASSMKAKSYEQYF.

This sequence joins TRBV2 and TRBJ1-1; unclear D gene. V was pared by 3 bases and J by 4 bases, with 9 bases between. The CDR3 loop spans 13 amino acids. Germline assignment: CDR1 SNHLY and CDR2 FYNNEI. The CDR3 DNA reads TGTGCCAGCAGTGATGGGGTGGGCACTGAAGCTTTCTTT. The encoded protein is CASSDGVGTEAFF.

This clonotype was counted many times. The V call is TRBV25-1, the J call TRBJ2-1, with D unclear. The CDR3 has 13 residues. Germline CDR1 is MGHDK and CDR2 is SYGVNS. Trimming took 5 bases from V and 5 from J, leaving 10 bases between them. CDR3 loop: CASSSRGNNEQFF. In DNA form, the CDR3 reads TGTGCCAGCAGTTCCCGAGGCAACAATGAGCAGTTCTTC.

CDR3 residues: CSASLGWEAYEQYF. The CDR3 bases are TGCAGTGCTAGTTTGGGGTGGGAAGCCTACGAGCAGTACTTC. The chain links TRBV20-1 to TRBJ2-7, with D unclear. The length of the CDR3 is 14 residues. Germline V gene lookup returns CDR1 DFQATT and CDR2 SNEGSKA (reference sequence). Trimming removed 3 bases from V and 2 bases from J, with 14 bases in between.